The 24 T cell receptor beta chains listed next were all sequenced from one sample in a study of OX40 agonist ivuxolimab in advanced cancers. Generated by immunoSEQ multiplex PCR, the TCRdb table keeps only in-frame clones and is missing some. The sample shows about 18,000 clones, about 86% of them seen only once. This specimen was CD4+ or CD8+ T cells sorted from blood, taken in a trial of the OX40 agonist ivuxolimab. These receptor sequences come from an adult with an advanced solid tumor such as melanoma, head and neck, liver or kidney cancer.

The V and J genes are TRBV27 and TRBJ1-6; 10 bases fit TRBD1. Germline V gene sequence: CDR1 MNHEY, CDR2 SMNVEV (reference sequence). With V trimmed by 8 bases and J by 16 bases, 5 bases remained unmatched. The CDR3 runs 11 residues. The CDR3 nucleotides read TGTGCCAGCGGACAGGGGGGACCTCTCCACTTT. It specifies CASGQGGPLHF.

The gene calls are TRBV9 and TRBJ2-2, with TRBD1 as a possible D gene (6 bases). Germline lookup yields CDR1 SGDLS and CDR2 YYNGEE. The CDR3 loop spans 15 amino acids. V lost 3 bases and J 3 bases, leaving 12 bases between the germline ends. CDR3 nucleotides: TGTGCCAGCAGCGAAACAGGGACCGACACCGGGGAGCTGTTTTTT. As protein: CASSETGTDTGELFF.

The chain joins TRBV11-3 to TRBJ2-3; D might be TRBD1 (6 bases). Germline values: CDR1 SGHNT, CDR2 YENEEA. The length of the CDR3 is 15 residues. Between the trimmed V and J ends, which lost 5 bases and 2 bases, there was a span of 14 bases. The CDR3 region has the DNA TGTGCCAGCAGCAACCGGACAGACTACACAGATACGCAGTATTTT. Protein: CASSNRTDYTDTQYF.

In regard to this clone: One end of the junction does not line up with germline, which may come from a read error. The V and J genes are TRBV7-9 and TRBJ2-4; tentative D call: TRBD1 (5 bases). The CDR3 sequence is 12 residues long. Per the germline V gene, CDR1 is SEHNR and CDR2 is FQNEAQ (reference sequence). In DNA form, the CDR3 reads TGTGCCAGCAGCCCGAGTGGGCAGGGCCCGAACTTC. It yields the protein CASSPSGQGPNF.

This clone was detected only a few times. V is TRBV25-1 and J is TRBJ1-1; tentatively, D is TRBD1 (5 bases). Germline V gives CDR1 MGHDK, CDR2 SYGVNS. V lost 4 bases and J 7 bases, leaving 10 bases between the germline ends. The CDR3 spans 12 residues. CDR3 residues: CASSVGGSEAFF. CDR3 sequence (DNA): TGTGCCAGCAGTGTTGGGGGGAGTGAAGCTTTCTTT.

This clone occurred a few times. The chain has TRBV11-3 and TRBJ1-2; no firm D call. The CDR3 loop spans 12 amino acids. Germline V CDR1 and CDR2: SGHNT, YENEEA. With 7 bases removed from V and 0 bases from J, the gap between germline ends came to 6 bases. The CDR3 is CASIEPNYGYTF. CDR3 sequence (DNA): TGTGCCAGCATAGAGCCTAACTATGGCTACACCTTC.

The V and J genes are TRBV14 and TRBJ1-3, with no clear D. V lost 1 base and J 0 bases, leaving 4 bases between the germline ends. This CDR3 comprises 14 residues. Looked up from germline, CDR1 is SGHDN and CDR2 is FVKESK. The CDR3, as DNA: TGTGCCAGCAGCCAAGTTAACTCTGGAAACACCATATATTTT. It is translated as CASSQVNSGNTIYF. Full variable domain (outside the CDR3, taken from reference TRBV14 and TRBJ1-3): EAGVTQFPSHSVIEKGQTVTLRCDPISGHDNLYWYRRVMGKEIKFLLHFVKESKQDESGMPNNRFLAERTGGTYSTLKVQPAELEDSGVYFCASSQVNSGNTIYFGEGSWLTVV.

This clone was seen a handful of times. The same CDR3 is also encoded by other DNA sequences in this sample. V gene TRBV4-1 combines with J gene TRBJ2-5; D uncertain. The V gene's germline CDR1 is MGHRA and CDR2 YSYEKL. Trimming removed 6 bases from V and 2 bases from J, with 7 bases in between. This CDR3 region has 12 residues. This CDR3 is CASSPEQETQYF. Here the CDR3 DNA reads TGCGCCAGCAGTCCGGAACAAGAGACCCAGTACTTC.

The chain couples TRBV5-1 to TRBJ2-2; 7 bases agree with TRBD1. This CDR3 region has 19 residues. The V segment lost 2 bases and the J segment 5 bases; nucleotides outside the gene matches: 18. Germline V gene sequence: CDR1 SGHRS, CDR2 YFSETQ. In nucleotides, the CDR3 is TGCGCCAGCAGCTTTCCCTCAAGGACAGGCCCCACCTCAACCGGGGAGCTGTTTTTT. Amino acid sequence: CASSFPSRTGPTSTGELFF.

This CDR3 is CASSLDKGDNEQFF. The CDR3 DNA reads as TGTGCCAGCAGCTTAGACAAAGGGGACAATGAGCAGTTCTTC. The chain has TRBV11-2 and TRBJ2-1, with D possibly matching TRBD1 (5 bases). The V gene lost 0 bases and the J gene lost 5 bases, with 8 bases spanning the gap. Germline V gene sequence: CDR1 SGHAT, CDR2 FQNNGV. This CDR3 comprises 14 residues.

This clone was recorded a few times. The rearrangement joins TRBV19 to TRBJ2-2; 8 positions match TRBD2. Germline CDR1 reads LNHDA; CDR2 reads SQIVND (reference sequence). The CDR3 consists of 14 residues. The ends lost 4 bases at V and 7 bases at J; junction bases unmatched: 5. The CDR3 sequence: CASSKGLGGGELFF. The CDR3 DNA follows: TGTGCCAGTAGTAAGGGACTAGGCGGCGGGGAGCTGTTTTTT.

Points on this clone: This CDR3 is also generated by other DNA sequences in the sample. The chain carries TRBV15 and TRBJ2-7; 9 bases map to TRBD2. In germline, CDR1 is LNHNV, CDR2 YYDKDF (reference sequence). Unmatched junction bases numbered 6, after V lost 3 bases and J lost 3 bases. This CDR3 has 15 residues. The CDR3 loop reads CATSSAASGVYEQYF. CDR3 bases: TGTGCCACCAGCAGCGCGGCTAGCGGGGTCTACGAGCAGTACTTC.

V and J are TRBV4-1 and TRBJ1-1, with D hard to call. This CDR3 is 13 amino acids long. In germline, CDR1 is MGHRA, CDR2 YSYEKL. V lost 3 bases to trimming and J lost 7 bases, with 12 bases between them. CDR3: CASSQGSVSEAFF. The CDR3 region has the DNA TGCGCCAGCAGCCAGGGGTCGGTCAGTGAAGCTTTCTTT.

The rearrangement links TRBV14 to TRBJ1-3, with a possible D match to TRBD1 (5 bases). The CDR3 consists of 16 residues. V lost 9 bases and J 0 bases, leaving 18 bases between the germline ends. The V gene's germline CDR1 is SGHDN and CDR2 FVKESK. The CDR3 DNA is TGTGCCAGGCGGGCCTTAGGGGCCAGCTCTGGAAACACCATATATTTT. Protein sequence: CARRALGASSGNTIYF. The full variable domain, with the rest looked up from reference TRBV14 and TRBJ1-3, is EAGVTQFPSHSVIEKGQTVTLRCDPISGHDNLYWYRRVMGKEIKFLLHFVKESKQDESGMPNNRFLAERTGGTYSTLKVQPAELEDSGVYFCARRALGASSGNTIYFGEGSWLTVV.

The chain uses TRBV4-1 and TRBJ1-2; 8 nucleotides align to TRBD1. Per the germline V gene, CDR1 is MGHRA and CDR2 is YSYEKL. This CDR3 has 13 amino acids. The junction had 3 bases not matched to a gene; V was cut back by 5 bases and J by 4 bases. The CDR3 region has the DNA TGCGCCAGCAGCGAGGGACAGGCCTATGGCTACACCTTC. Amino acid sequence: CASSEGQAYGYTF.

The rearrangement joins TRBV29-1 to TRBJ2-7; 7 nucleotides agree with TRBD1. Trimming at V came to 7 bases and at J to 2 bases, leaving 8 bases not matched to a gene. This CDR3 comprises 13 residues. In germline, CDR1 is SQVTM, CDR2 ANQGSEA. For the CDR3, the DNA is TGCAGCGCATTGACAGGGCGAACCTACGAGCAGTACTTC. Encoded protein: CSALTGRTYEQYF.

This clone was counted a few times. The chain couples TRBV27 to TRBJ2-1, with D tentatively TRBD1 or TRBD2 (5 bases each). The CDR3 is 14 amino acids. Germline-derived CDR1 and CDR2 are MNHEY and SMNVEV (reference sequence). Trimming removed 4 bases from V and 9 bases from J, with 16 bases in between. CDR3 nucleotide sequence: TGTGCCAGCAGTTGGACCGGGACCGCCGTTGAGCAGTTCTTC. It translates to CASSWTGTAVEQFF.

The chain has TRBV6-6 and TRBJ1-5, with TRBD1 matching over 8 bases. The V gene's germline CDR1 is MNHNY and CDR2 SVGAGI (reference sequence). CDR3 length equals 15 residues. The ends lost 7 bases at V and 7 bases at J; junction bases unmatched: 12. CDR3 sequence reads: CASTVDWTGNQPQHF. Written as DNA, the CDR3 is TGTGCCAGCACCGTAGATTGGACAGGGAACCAGCCCCAGCATTTT.

This clone was seen once. V is TRBV28 and J is TRBJ2-3; D tentatively reads TRBD1 or TRBD2 (5 bases each). Trimming took off 3 bases at V and 4 bases at J, with 17 bases between the two ends. From germline, CDR1 is MDHEN and CDR2 SYDVKM. This CDR3 comprises 16 residues. CDR3 sequence reads: CASSFRRASSPDTQYF. DNA for the CDR3: TGTGCCAGCAGTTTTCGCAGGGCTAGCAGCCCAGATACGCAGTATTTT.

V is TRBV19 and J is TRBJ2-5; 13 positions match TRBD2. Unmatched junction bases numbered 6, after V lost 5 bases and J lost 0 bases. CDR3 length equals 17 residues. Germline CDR1 reads LNHDA; CDR2 reads SQIVND (reference sequence). The CDR3 spells CASSWTSGGVYQETQYF. In DNA form, the CDR3 reads TGTGCCAGTAGTTGGACTAGCGGGGGAGTATACCAAGAGACCCAGTACTTC.

The gene calls are TRBV7-9 and TRBJ2-7; D is tentatively TRBD1 or TRBD2 (5 bases each). V was shortened by 3 bases and J by 3 bases, with 15 bases between the two germline ends. CDR1 and CDR2 (germline): SEHNR, FQNEAQ (reference sequence). The length of the CDR3 is 15 residues. The CDR3 loop reads CASSFISQDFYEQYF. CDR3 bases: TGTGCCAGCAGCTTCATTTCACAGGACTTCTACGAGCAGTACTTC. Complete variable domain (other parts from reference TRBV7-9 and TRBJ2-7): DTGVSQNPRHKITKRGQNVTFRCDPISEHNRLYWYRQTLGQGPEFLTYFQNEAQLEKSRLLSDRFSAERPKGSFSTLEIQRTEQGDSAMYLCASSFISQDFYEQYFGPGTRLTVT.

The gene calls are TRBV7-2 and TRBJ1-1, with 10 nucleotides matching TRBD1. CDR1 and CDR2 from the germline V gene are SGHTA and FQGNSA. Unmatched junction bases numbered 6, after V lost 5 bases and J lost 3 bases. The CDR3 spans 15 residues. The DNA for the CDR3 is TGTGCCAGCAGCACCTGGACAGGGGGGGACACTGAAGCTTTCTTT. Protein sequence: CASSTWTGGDTEAFF.

The rearrangement joins TRBV7-3 to TRBJ1-1; TRBD1 aligns across 8 bases. V lost 11 bases, J lost 5 bases, and 16 bases stayed unmatched. The CDR3 runs to 15 residues. Germline CDR1 SGHTA, CDR2 FQGTGA. CDR3 region: CAVSWQGALGTEAFF. CDR3 nucleotides: TGTGCCGTTTCCTGGCAGGGGGCTTTGGGTACTGAAGCTTTCTTT.

The chain recombines TRBV7-6 with TRBJ2-7; 7 nucleotides align to TRBD1. The CDR3 spans 14 residues. The germline CDR1 and CDR2 sequences are SGHVS and FNYEAQ. The V and J ends lost 5 bases and 6 bases, in that order; junction bases with no gene match: 10. The CDR3 loop reads CASSRGQGVAEQYF. The CDR3 DNA reads TGTGCCAGCAGCCGGGGCCAGGGGGTAGCCGAGCAGTACTTC.